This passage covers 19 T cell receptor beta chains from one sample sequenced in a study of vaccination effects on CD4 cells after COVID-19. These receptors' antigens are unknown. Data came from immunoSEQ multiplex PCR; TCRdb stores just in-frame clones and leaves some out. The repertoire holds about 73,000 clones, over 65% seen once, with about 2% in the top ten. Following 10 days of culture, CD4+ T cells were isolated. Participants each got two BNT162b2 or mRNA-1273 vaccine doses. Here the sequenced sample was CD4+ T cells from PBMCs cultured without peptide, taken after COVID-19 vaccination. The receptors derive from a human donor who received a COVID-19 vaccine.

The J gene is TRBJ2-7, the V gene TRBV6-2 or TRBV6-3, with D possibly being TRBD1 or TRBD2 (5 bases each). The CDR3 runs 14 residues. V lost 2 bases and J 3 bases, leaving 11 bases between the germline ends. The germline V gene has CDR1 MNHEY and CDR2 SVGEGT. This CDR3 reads CASSYDGGGYEQYV. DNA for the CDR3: TGTGCCAGCAGTTACGATGGTGGGGGCTACGAGCAGTACGTC.

CDR3 protein: CAWTHSSGNTIYF. In DNA, the CDR3 is TGTGCCTGGACTCACTCTTCTGGAAACACCATATATTTT. The chain has TRBV30 and TRBJ1-3; no clear D gene. The V gene lost 4 bases and the J gene lost 1 base, with 8 bases spanning the gap. Germline V gives CDR1 GTSNPN, CDR2 SVGIG (reference sequence). This CDR3 comprises 13 residues. The full variable domain, in which reference TRBV30 and TRBJ1-3 provide the parts outside the CDR3, is SQTIHQWPATLVQPVGSPLSLECTVEGTSNPNLYWYRQAAGRGLQLLFYSVGIGQISSEVPQNLSASRPQDRQFILSSKKLLLSDSGFYLCAWTHSSGNTIYFGEGSWLTVV.

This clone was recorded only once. CDR3 coding DNA: TGTGCCAGCTCACCACCGGGCTTGAGAAACACCATATATTTT. It specifies CASSPPGLRNTIYF. The chain combines TRBV18 with TRBJ1-3; D ambiguous. Looked up from germline, CDR1 is KGHSH and CDR2 is LQKENI. The CDR3 extends over 14 amino acids. With 0 bases removed from V and 5 bases from J, the gap between germline ends came to 8 bases.

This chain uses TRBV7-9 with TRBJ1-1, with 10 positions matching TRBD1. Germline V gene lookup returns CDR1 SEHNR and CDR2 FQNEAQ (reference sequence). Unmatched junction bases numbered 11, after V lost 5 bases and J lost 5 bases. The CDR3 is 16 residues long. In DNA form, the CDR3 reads TGTGCCAGCAGCCCCGGGACAGGGGCCGCGATTACTGAAGCTTTCTTT. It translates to CASSPGTGAAITEAFF.

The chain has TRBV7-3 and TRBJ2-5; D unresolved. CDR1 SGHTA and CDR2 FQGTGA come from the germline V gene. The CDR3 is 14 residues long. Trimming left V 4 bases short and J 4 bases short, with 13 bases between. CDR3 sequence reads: CASSSGDVGETQYF. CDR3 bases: TGTGCCAGCAGCTCTGGGGATGTCGGAGAGACCCAGTACTTC. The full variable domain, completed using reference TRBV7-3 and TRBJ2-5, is GAGVSQTPSNKVTEKGKYVELRCDPISGHTALYWYRQSLGQGPEFLIYFQGTGAADDSGLPNDRFFAVRPEGSVSTLKIQRTERGDSAVYLCASSSGDVGETQYFGPGTRLLVL.

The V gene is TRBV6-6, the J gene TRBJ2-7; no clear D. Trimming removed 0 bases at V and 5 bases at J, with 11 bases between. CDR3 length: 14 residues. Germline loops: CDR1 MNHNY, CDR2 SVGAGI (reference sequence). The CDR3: CASSYSQGFHEQYV. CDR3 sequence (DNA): TGTGCCAGCAGTTACTCTCAAGGGTTCCACGAGCAGTACGTC.

CDR3 sequence: CASSDRSSGNTIYF. The CDR3 coding sequence is TGCGCCAGCAGTGACAGGTCCTCTGGAAACACCATATATTTT. The gene calls are TRBV10-2 and TRBJ1-3; D gene unclear. Per germline, CDR1 WSHSY and CDR2 SAAADI. The CDR3 totals 14 residues. V lost 3 bases and J lost 0, with 6 bases in between.

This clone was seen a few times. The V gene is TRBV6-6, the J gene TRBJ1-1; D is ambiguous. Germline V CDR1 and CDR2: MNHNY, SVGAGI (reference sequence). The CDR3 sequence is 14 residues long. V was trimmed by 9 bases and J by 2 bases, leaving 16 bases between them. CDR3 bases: TGTGCCAGTGCTGCAACGCAGGCCAACACTGAAGCTTTCTTT. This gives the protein CASAATQANTEAFF.

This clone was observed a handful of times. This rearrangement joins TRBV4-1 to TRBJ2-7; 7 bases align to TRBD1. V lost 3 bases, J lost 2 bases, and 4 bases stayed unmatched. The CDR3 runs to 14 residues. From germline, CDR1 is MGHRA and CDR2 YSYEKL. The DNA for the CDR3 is TGCGCCAGCAGCCATGGACAGGAACCCTACGAGCAGTACGTC. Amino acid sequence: CASSHGQEPYEQYV.

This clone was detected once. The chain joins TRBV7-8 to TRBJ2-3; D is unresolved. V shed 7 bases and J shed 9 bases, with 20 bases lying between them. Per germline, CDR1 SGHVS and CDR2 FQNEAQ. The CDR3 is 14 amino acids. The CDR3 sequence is CASTPWGLGKTQYF. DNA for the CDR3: TGTGCCAGCACCCCCTGGGGTTTGGGTAAGACGCAGTATTTT.

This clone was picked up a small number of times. The CDR3 sequence is CASSYGGGAYNEQFF. As DNA, the CDR3 is TGTGCCAGCAGTTACGGTGGGGGCGCCTACAATGAGCAGTTCTTC. The chain uses TRBV6-2 or TRBV6-3 and TRBJ2-1; TRBD1 is a possible D gene (6 bases). Trimming left V 2 bases short and J 2 bases short, with 10 bases between. The CDR3 covers 15 residues. Germline V gene sequence: CDR1 MNHEY, CDR2 SVGEGT.

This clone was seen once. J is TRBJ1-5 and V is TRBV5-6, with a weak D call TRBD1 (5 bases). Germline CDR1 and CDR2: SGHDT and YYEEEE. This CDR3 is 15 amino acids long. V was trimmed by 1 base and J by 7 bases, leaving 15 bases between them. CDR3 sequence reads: CASSLWGFEGQPQHF. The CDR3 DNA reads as TGTGCCAGCAGCTTGTGGGGCTTCGAGGGACAGCCCCAGCATTTT.

CDR3 residues: CATSPQFGELFF. CDR3 DNA: TGTGCCACCAGTCCGCAGTTCGGGGAGCTGTTTTTT. This rearrangement joins TRBV24-1 to TRBJ2-2; D remains ambiguous. Per the germline V gene, CDR1 is KGHDR and CDR2 is SFDVKD. The CDR3 contains 12 residues. With 6 bases removed from V and 7 bases from J, the gap between germline ends came to 8 bases.

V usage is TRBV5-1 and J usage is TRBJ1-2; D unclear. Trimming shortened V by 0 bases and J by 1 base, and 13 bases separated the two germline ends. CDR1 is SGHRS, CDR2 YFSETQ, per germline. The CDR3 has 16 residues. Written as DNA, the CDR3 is TGCGCCAGCAGCTTGGCCTCGGTGGGAATTAACTATGGCTACACCTTC. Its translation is CASSLASVGINYGYTF.

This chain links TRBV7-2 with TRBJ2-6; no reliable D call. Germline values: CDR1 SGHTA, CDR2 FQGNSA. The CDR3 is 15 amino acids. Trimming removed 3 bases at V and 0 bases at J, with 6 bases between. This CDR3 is CASSFSISGANVLTF. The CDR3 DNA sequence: TGTGCCAGCAGCTTCTCCATCTCTGGGGCCAACGTCCTGACTTTC.

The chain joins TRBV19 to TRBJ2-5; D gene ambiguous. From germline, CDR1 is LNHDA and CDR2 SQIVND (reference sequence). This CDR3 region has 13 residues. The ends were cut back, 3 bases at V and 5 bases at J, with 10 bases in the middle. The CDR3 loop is CASSIAPPETQYF. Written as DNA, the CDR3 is TGTGCCAGTAGTATCGCCCCCCCCGAGACCCAGTACTTC.

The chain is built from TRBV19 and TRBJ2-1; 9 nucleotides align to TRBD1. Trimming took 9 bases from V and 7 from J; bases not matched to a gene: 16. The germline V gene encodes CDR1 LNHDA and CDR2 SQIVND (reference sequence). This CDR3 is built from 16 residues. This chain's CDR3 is CASQPTGGLIWNEQFF. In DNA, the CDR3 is TGTGCCAGCCAACCCACAGGGGGCCTGATCTGGAATGAGCAGTTCTTC.

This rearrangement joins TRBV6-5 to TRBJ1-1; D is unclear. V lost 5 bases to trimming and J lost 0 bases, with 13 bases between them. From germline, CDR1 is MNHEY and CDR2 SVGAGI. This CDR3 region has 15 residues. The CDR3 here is CASSQQITMNTEAFF. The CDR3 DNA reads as TGTGCCAGCAGTCAGCAGATAACCATGAACACTGAAGCTTTCTTT.

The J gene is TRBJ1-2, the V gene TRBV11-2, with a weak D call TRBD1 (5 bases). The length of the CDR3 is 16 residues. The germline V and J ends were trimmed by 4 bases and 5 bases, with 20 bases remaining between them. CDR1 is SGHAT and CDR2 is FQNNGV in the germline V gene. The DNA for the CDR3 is TGTGCCAGCAGCTCCTATGAGGCGGGGGGGTGGTATGGCTACACCTTC. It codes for CASSSYEAGGWYGYTF.